Sequencing of this TCR beta chain was carried out in a study of T cell changes during pregnancy in multiple sclerosis. With 6 bases clipped from V and 9 bases from J, the junction kept 13 bases outside the gene matches. This CDR3 is built from 15 residues. Germline loops: CDR1 SEHNR, CDR2 FQNEAQ (reference sequence). The table came from immunoSEQ multiplex PCR; TCRdb's copy has only in-frame clones and leaves some out. The table includes 50,000 to 65,000 clones, 90% to 97% detected once. The receptor comes from a female donor with multiple sclerosis, enrolled in a pregnancy study. The chain carries TRBV7-9 and TRBJ2-1, with 8 bases lining up with TRBD2. This sample comprised CD8+ T cells from peripheral blood mononuclear cells, obtained after pregnancy. CDR3 region: CASSPGASGPREQFF. DNA of the CDR3: TGTGCCAGCAGTCCAGGGGCTAGCGGGCCACGTGAGCAGTTCTTC.